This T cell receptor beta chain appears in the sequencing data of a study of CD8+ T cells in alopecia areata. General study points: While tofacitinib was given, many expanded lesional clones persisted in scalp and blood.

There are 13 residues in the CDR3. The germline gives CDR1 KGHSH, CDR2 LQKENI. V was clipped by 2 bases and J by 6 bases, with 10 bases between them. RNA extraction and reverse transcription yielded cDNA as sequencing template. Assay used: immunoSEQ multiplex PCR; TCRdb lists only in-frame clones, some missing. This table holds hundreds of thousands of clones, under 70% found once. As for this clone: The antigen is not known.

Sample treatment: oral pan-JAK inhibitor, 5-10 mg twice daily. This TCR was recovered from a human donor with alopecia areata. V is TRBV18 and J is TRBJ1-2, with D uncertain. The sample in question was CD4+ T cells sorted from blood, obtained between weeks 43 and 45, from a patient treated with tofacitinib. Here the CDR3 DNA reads TGTGCCAGCTCACCAAAGGCGGATGATGGCTACACCTTC. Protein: CASSPKADDGYTF.